This entry lists 21 T cell receptor beta chains sequenced from one sample in a study of T cell responses to AZD1222 COVID-19 vaccine. Measured with immunoSEQ multiplex PCR; TCRdb has only the in-frame clones, and not every one. The sample gives some 150,000 clones, approximately 90% of which show up once; under 4% is in the top ten. The source was peripheral blood, collected on day 0 of AZD1222 vaccination. The source is an adult in good health.

V is TRBV19 and J is TRBJ1-1; TRBD1 agrees at 11 bases. The CDR3 consists of 16 residues. V lost 6 bases, J lost 5 bases, and 11 bases stayed unmatched. CDR1 and CDR2 from the germline V gene are LNHDA and SQIVND (reference sequence). DNA for the CDR3: TGTGCCAGTAGATATAATCCCGGACAGGGGGCAACTGAAGCTTTCTTT. Protein: CASRYNPGQGATEAFF. The whole variable domain, remainder taken from reference TRBV19 and TRBJ1-1, is DGGITQSPKYLFRKEGQNVTLSCEQNLNHDAMYWYRQDPGQGLRLIYYSQIVNDFQKGDIAEGYSVSREKKESFPLTVTSAQKNPTAFYLCASRYNPGQGATEAFFGQGTRLTVV.

The chain carries TRBV5-4 and TRBJ2-7, with 8 bases identical to TRBD2. J was trimmed by 3 bases and V by 4 bases; bases with no gene match: 24. From germline, CDR1 is SGHNT and CDR2 YYREEE (reference sequence). CDR3 length equals 20 residues. The CDR3 here is CASSPLPSSGRTQSYYEQYF. CDR3 bases: TGTGCCAGCAGCCCCCTCCCGTCTAGCGGGCGGACCCAAAGTTACTACGAGCAGTACTTC.

The V gene is TRBV11-3, the J gene TRBJ2-7; possible D gene TRBD2, 5 bases. Germline V gene data show CDR1 as SGHNT and CDR2 as YENEEA. V shed 2 bases and J shed 7 bases, with 9 bases lying between them. The CDR3 is 12 residues long. The CDR3 sequence: CASSLTRGEQYF. DNA of the CDR3: TGTGCCAGCAGCTTAACGCGCGGGGAGCAGTACTTC.

This chain links TRBV18 with TRBJ2-1; TRBD2 matches at 8 bases. This CDR3 has 16 amino acids. The J segment lost 2 bases and the V segment lost 0 bases, leaving 3 bases of the junction unmatched. Germline CDR1 KGHSH, CDR2 LQKENI. CDR3 in amino acids: CASSPPLAGTYNEQFF. DNA of the CDR3: TGTGCCAGCTCACCACCTCTAGCGGGTACCTACAATGAGCAGTTCTTC.

This clone appeared once. The V gene is TRBV9, the J gene TRBJ2-1, with TRBD2 identical over 9 bases. This CDR3 region has 15 residues. Trimming removed 0 bases from V and 4 bases from J; junction bases left unmatched: 2. Per the germline V gene, CDR1 is SGDLS and CDR2 is YYNGEE. The CDR3 DNA is TGTGCCAGCAGCGTAGTCGGACTAGCGTACAATGAGCAGTTCTTC. It translates to CASSVVGLAYNEQFF.

V is TRBV30 and J is TRBJ1-2; a possible D gene is TRBD1 (5 bases). With 2 bases removed from V and 4 bases from J, the gap between germline ends came to 11 bases. Germline CDR1 GTSNPN, CDR2 SVGIG (reference sequence). The CDR3 spans 13 residues. The CDR3 region is CAWSMIRAYGYTF. Written as DNA, the CDR3 is TGTGCCTGGAGTATGATCAGGGCCTATGGCTACACCTTC.

V and J are TRBV14 and TRBJ1-1, with D possibly TRBD1 on 6 matching bases. The CDR3 has 16 amino acids. Germline lookup yields CDR1 SGHDN and CDR2 FVKESK. Trimming took 5 bases from V and 1 from J, leaving 17 bases between them. DNA for the CDR3: TGTGCCAGCAGCTTACGCACAGGGAGATGGAACACTGAAGCTTTCTTT. Translated: CASSLRTGRWNTEAFF.

V and J are TRBV7-9 and TRBJ2-3, with a possible D match to TRBD2 (5 bases). Germline CDR1 SEHNR, CDR2 FQNEAQ (reference sequence). Trimming left V 7 bases short and J 11 bases short, with 25 bases between. The CDR3 runs to 15 residues. The CDR3 here is CASIDDRGPFNGQYF. The CDR3 DNA reads TGTGCCAGCATCGATGACCGGGGTCCCTTTAATGGGCAGTATTTT.

V is TRBV5-6 and J is TRBJ2-2, with D possibly called TRBD1 or TRBD2 (6 bases each). The CDR3 loop spans 19 amino acids. V lost 4 bases and J lost 0, with 22 bases in between. The germline V gene has CDR1 SGHDT and CDR2 YYEEEE. The CDR3 spells CASSKLGGSRAPNTGELFF. DNA of the CDR3: TGTGCCAGCAGCAAACTAGGGGGGTCCCGGGCCCCGAACACCGGGGAGCTGTTTTTT.

The V and J genes are TRBV27 and TRBJ2-1; 8 nucleotides align to TRBD2. The CDR3 has 18 amino acids. V gave up 4 bases and J gave up 0 bases; unmatched junction bases: 11. Germline V gene sequence: CDR1 MNHEY, CDR2 SMNVEV (reference sequence). For the CDR3, the DNA is TGTGCCAGCAGTTCTCGGAGGGAGCGGGGGAGCTCCTACAATGAGCAGTTCTTC. Protein sequence: CASSSRRERGSSYNEQFF.

This chain joins TRBV5-1 and TRBJ2-7; D not resolved. V lost 0 bases, J lost 0 bases, and 7 bases lay in between. This CDR3 region has 14 residues. In germline, CDR1 is SGHRS, CDR2 YFSETQ. Written as DNA, the CDR3 is TGCGCCAGCAGCTTGGATTGGAGCTCCTACGAGCAGTACTTC. Translation: CASSLDWSSYEQYF.

This clone was detected only a few times. The chain has TRBV4-1 and TRBJ1-1; D remains ambiguous. CDR3 length: 11 residues. With 7 bases removed from V and 3 bases from J, the gap between germline ends came to 6 bases. Germline assignment: CDR1 MGHRA and CDR2 YSYEKL. CDR3 DNA: TGCGCCAGCAAATTGGACACTGAAGCTTTCTTT. Residues: CASKLDTEAFF.

The J gene is TRBJ2-1, the V gene TRBV15; D ambiguous. The CDR3 is 13 residues long. CDR1 is LNHNV, CDR2 YYDKDF, per germline (reference sequence). The V end was cut by 0 bases, the J end by 3 bases, with 3 bases between. The CDR3 sequence: CATSRDVYNEQFF. The CDR3 nucleotides read TGTGCCACCAGCAGAGATGTCTACAATGAGCAGTTCTTC.

V gene TRBV2 combines with J gene TRBJ1-2; 9 bases line up with TRBD1. V shed 3 bases and J 5 bases; nucleotides not matched to a gene: 10. Germline loops: CDR1 SNHLY, CDR2 FYNNEI. This CDR3 has 16 amino acids. CDR3 nucleotide sequence: TGTGCCAGCAGTGACTACAGGGGGCCGGGGTATTATGGCTACACCTTC. Encoded protein: CASSDYRGPGYYGYTF.

The chain links TRBV11-2 to TRBJ2-2, with 9 bases aligning to TRBD2. J gave up 5 bases and V 4 bases, and 8 bases lay outside the gene matches. The V gene's germline CDR1 is SGHAT and CDR2 FQNNGV. This CDR3 contains 16 residues. CDR3 nucleotides: TGTGCCAGCAGCTCGGTTAGCGGGAGTGGAACCGGGGAGCTGTTTTTT. It yields the protein CASSSVSGSGTGELFF.

This chain links TRBV7-8 with TRBJ2-6, with 9 bases that match TRBD2. Germline-derived CDR1 and CDR2 are SGHVS and FQNEAQ. The CDR3 is 17 residues long. J lost 1 base, V lost 2 bases, and 3 bases had no gene match. CDR3 coding DNA: TGTGCCAGCAGCTTATTCGGACTAGCGTCTGGGGCCAACGTCCTGACTTTC. Its protein is CASSLFGLASGANVLTF.

The V call is TRBV28, the J call TRBJ2-1; D is uncertain. Germline CDR1 and CDR2: MDHEN and SYDVKM. CDR3 length: 18 amino acids. Trimming took 5 bases from V and 0 from J, leaving 20 bases between them. In DNA form, the CDR3 reads TGTGCCAGCAGTCTAACGCGACTGATTTCCAGCTCCTACAATGAGCAGTTCTTC. It codes for CASSLTRLISSSYNEQFF.

The chain employs TRBV27 and TRBJ2-3, with a tentative D call TRBD1 (5 bases). The CDR3 runs 12 residues. V lost 11 bases, J lost 3 bases, and 12 bases lay in between. Germline CDR1 is MNHEY and CDR2 is SMNVEV (reference sequence). CDR3 DNA sequence: TGTGCCGTAAAAAGGGGAACAGATACGCAGTATTTT. Translating it yields CAVKRGTDTQYF.

This clone has a handful of counts. The CDR3 here is CASSAHSTGELFF. The CDR3 coding sequence is TGTGCCAGCAGCGCCCACAGCACCGGGGAGCTGTTTTTT. The chain employs TRBV2 and TRBJ2-2; D call uncertain. The V end was cut by 6 bases, the J end by 4 bases, with 9 bases between. The CDR3 spans 13 residues. Looked up from germline, CDR1 is SNHLY and CDR2 is FYNNEI.

This chain uses TRBV30 with TRBJ1-5; D might be TRBD1 (5 bases). Germline V gives CDR1 GTSNPN, CDR2 SVGIG (reference sequence). This CDR3 is 15 amino acids long. V gave up 2 bases and J gave up 2 bases, with 13 bases separating them. The CDR3 reads CAWSLGARGNQPQHF. In DNA, the CDR3 is TGTGCCTGGAGTCTTGGGGCGCGGGGCAATCAGCCCCAGCATTTT.

This chain links TRBV7-9 with TRBJ2-4; 10 nucleotides align to TRBD1. J was trimmed by 6 bases and V by 5 bases; bases with no gene match: 10. The CDR3 is 16 amino acids. The germline V gene encodes CDR1 SEHNR and CDR2 FQNEAQ (reference sequence). The chain's CDR3 is CASSPGSGQGTNIQYF. DNA for the CDR3: TGTGCCAGCAGCCCCGGTTCGGGACAGGGGACAAACATTCAGTACTTC. The whole variable domain, remainder taken from reference TRBV7-9 and TRBJ2-4, is DTGVSQNPRHKITKRGQNVTFRCDPISEHNRLYWYRQTLGQGPEFLTYFQNEAQLEKSRLLSDRFSAERPKGSFSTLEIQRTEQGDSAMYLCASSPGSGQGTNIQYFGAGTRLSVL.